Below, 17 T cell receptor beta chains from the same sample are listed, as sequenced in a study of CD8 T cells in ankylosing spondylitis. These receptors have no identified antigens. TCRdb passed the 5' RACE reads through MiXCR, listing each CDR3 protein once. Of some 330,000 distinct CDR3 sequences listed, approximately 8.2% were seen once; the top ten hold approximately 15%. Study outcomes and limitations: A TCR beta motif made of several highly homologous variants seemed typical of ankylosing spondylitis blood.

Sequencing used blood, either unsorted or a sorted T cell fraction (not recorded which). Source of these receptors: a male donor with ankylosing spondylitis.

This clonotype showed up many times. V usage is TRBV20-1 and J usage is TRBJ2-1; 7 nucleotides match TRBD2. This CDR3 has 14 residues. The V and J ends lost 5 bases and 4 bases, in that order; junction bases with no gene match: 8. CDR1 is DFQATT, CDR2 SNEGSKA, per germline (reference sequence). CDR3 coding DNA: TGCAGTGCTGATAAGCGGGACTGGTACAATGAGCAGTTCTTC. It codes for CSADKRDWYNEQFF.

In this sample, this clonotype turned up a few times. The rearrangement links TRBV28 to TRBJ2-7; D gene unclear. V lost 5 bases and J 6 bases, leaving 14 bases between the germline ends. CDR1 and CDR2 (germline): MDHEN, SYDVKM. This CDR3 contains 13 residues. CDR3 loop: CASSPYLPSEQYF. The CDR3 nucleotides are TGTGCCAGCAGTCCTTACCTCCCCAGCGAGCAGTACTTC.

This clonotype was observed a few times. V gene TRBV27 combines with J gene TRBJ2-3; 8 bases fit TRBD2. Germline loops: CDR1 MNHEY, CDR2 SMNVEV (reference sequence). With V trimmed by 1 base and J by 5 bases, 8 bases remained unmatched. There are 16 residues in the CDR3. The CDR3 protein is CASSLWSGSVVDTQYF. The CDR3 DNA follows: TGTGCCAGCAGTTTATGGAGCGGGAGCGTGGTAGATACGCAGTATTTT.

This clonotype showed up just a few times. CDR3 DNA: TGTGCCAGTCATTCGGGCCCCGGGGAGCTGTTTTTT. As protein: CASHSGPGELFF. The chain recombines TRBV28 with TRBJ2-2; unclear D gene. The CDR3 is made up of 12 amino acids. Deletions cut 9 bases from V and 6 bases from J, with 11 bases between. CDR1 MDHEN and CDR2 SYDVKM come from the germline V gene.

This chain connects TRBV6-1 to TRBJ1-5; D gene ambiguous. Between the trimmed V and J ends, which lost 5 bases and 7 bases, there was a span of 9 bases. This CDR3 is built from 12 residues. Germline-derived CDR1 and CDR2 are MNHNS and SASEGT. The CDR3 sequence: CASSTPGQPQHF. The CDR3 DNA follows: TGTGCCAGCAGTACTCCGGGACAGCCCCAGCATTTT.

The chain employs TRBV6-2 or TRBV6-3 and TRBJ2-3; 8 bases align to TRBD2. Looked up from germline, CDR1 is MNHEY and CDR2 is SVGEGT. With V trimmed by 7 bases and J by 6 bases, 9 bases remained unmatched. The CDR3 has 14 amino acids. The CDR3 loop is CASTDVLAVDTQYF. The CDR3 region has the DNA TGTGCCAGCACCGACGTACTAGCGGTGGATACGCAGTATTTT.

CDR3 DNA sequence: TGTGCCAGCAGTCCACCGCCGAGACTAGCGGCCGATACAGATACGCAGTATTTT. Translated, it gives CASSPPPRLAADTDTQYF. The chain has TRBV11-1 and TRBJ2-3, with 9 bases aligning to TRBD2. There are 18 residues in the CDR3. Per germline, CDR1 SGHAT and CDR2 FQDESV (reference sequence). V lost 6 bases to trimming and J lost 3 bases; unmatched junction nucleotides: 16.

This clonotype showed up just a few times. The chain combines TRBV28 with TRBJ2-1; 9 bases are shared with TRBD2. Losses at the gene ends were 4 bases for V and 2 bases for J; bases not matched to a gene: 6. The CDR3 is made up of 16 amino acids. The V gene's germline CDR1 is MDHEN and CDR2 SYDVKM. CDR3 coding DNA: TGTGCCAGCAGTTCTACCCGCGGGAGGGCCTACAATGAGCAGTTCTTC. Translation: CASSSTRGRAYNEQFF.

The rearrangement joins TRBV6-2 or TRBV6-3 to TRBJ2-3; TRBD1 might be the D (5 bases). CDR1 is MNHEY and CDR2 is SVGEGT in the germline V gene. The CDR3 spans 14 residues. The V gene lost 2 bases and the J gene lost 6 bases, with 12 bases spanning the gap. This CDR3 reads CASSYDPPGDTQYF. The CDR3 DNA sequence: TGTGCCAGCAGTTACGATCCCCCAGGGGATACGCAGTATTTT.

The chain combines TRBV9 with TRBJ2-2, with TRBD2 matching over 8 bases. Germline V lookup: CDR1 SGDLS, CDR2 YYNGEE. The CDR3 consists of 15 residues. Unmatched junction bases numbered 5, after V lost 2 bases and J lost 5 bases. CDR3 coding DNA: TGTGCCAGCAGCGTCACTAGCGGTCAAACCGGGGAGCTGTTTTTT. This codes for CASSVTSGQTGELFF.

This clonotype was counted at least ten times. The gene calls are TRBV29-1 and TRBJ1-1, with D perhaps TRBD1 (5 bases). Trimming left V 6 bases short and J 1 base short, with 12 bases between. This CDR3 spans 13 amino acids. CDR1 and CDR2 from the germline V gene are SQVTM and ANQGSEA. CDR3 sequence: CSVQQEPNTEAFF. As DNA, the CDR3 is TGCAGCGTCCAACAGGAACCGAACACTGAAGCTTTCTTT.

Many counts were recorded for this clonotype. The chain has TRBV12-3 or TRBV12-4 and TRBJ1-5, with a possible D match to TRBD1 (5 bases). Trimming cost V 5 bases and J 9 bases, with 20 bases left between them. The CDR3 runs 15 residues. The CDR3 here is CASSPLGGDLRPQHF. The CDR3 DNA reads TGTGCCAGCAGTCCTCTAGGCGGGGACTTAAGGCCCCAGCATTTT.

This clonotype has only a few counts. J is TRBJ1-5 and V is TRBV20-1, with no clear D. The length of the CDR3 is 14 residues. Germline values: CDR1 DFQATT, CDR2 SNEGSKA (reference sequence). Trimming shortened V by 0 bases and J by 2 bases, and 8 bases separated the two germline ends. CDR3: CSAREATGNQPQHF. CDR3 sequence (DNA): TGCAGTGCTAGAGAGGCCACAGGCAATCAGCCCCAGCATTTT.

This clonotype came up a few times. This chain joins TRBV10-3 and TRBJ1-2; a weak D match, TRBD1 (6 bases). In germline, CDR1 is ENHRY, CDR2 SYGVKD. The CDR3 has 12 amino acids. The V end lost 3 bases, the J end lost 8 bases, and 10 bases lay between the germline ends. CDR3 residues: CAISEGGDGYTF. The CDR3 DNA reads TGTGCCATCAGTGAAGGGGGGGACGGCTACACCTTC.

This clonotype was found a few times. V is TRBV6-2 or TRBV6-3 and J is TRBJ2-7, with D hard to call. Germline lookup yields CDR1 MNHEY and CDR2 SVGEGT. The CDR3 spans 12 residues. The V end was cut by 7 bases, the J end by 6 bases, with 13 bases between. The CDR3 DNA is TGTGCCAGCAACAACCCCTCAAGCGAGCAGTACTTC. This codes for CASNNPSSEQYF.

This clonotype was counted only a few times. The V call is TRBV7-2, the J call TRBJ1-6, with D perhaps TRBD1 (6 bases). V was pared by 0 bases and J by 7 bases, with 7 bases between. Germline V CDR1 and CDR2: SGHTA, FQGNSA. The CDR3 length is 14 residues. The CDR3, as DNA: TGTGCCAGCAGCTTAGCGGGGGCAAATTCACCCCTCCACTTT. It specifies CASSLAGANSPLHF.

The sample holds a few counts of this clonotype. The rearrangement uses TRBV20-1 and TRBJ2-3, with D perhaps TRBD2 (5 bases). V was trimmed by 4 bases and J by 4 bases, leaving 18 bases between them. Germline V CDR1 and CDR2: DFQATT, SNEGSKA (reference sequence). The CDR3 runs to 15 residues. The CDR3 sequence is CSAIGPGVDPDTQYF. DNA of the CDR3: TGCAGTGCTATAGGCCCCGGGGTGGACCCAGATACGCAGTATTTT.